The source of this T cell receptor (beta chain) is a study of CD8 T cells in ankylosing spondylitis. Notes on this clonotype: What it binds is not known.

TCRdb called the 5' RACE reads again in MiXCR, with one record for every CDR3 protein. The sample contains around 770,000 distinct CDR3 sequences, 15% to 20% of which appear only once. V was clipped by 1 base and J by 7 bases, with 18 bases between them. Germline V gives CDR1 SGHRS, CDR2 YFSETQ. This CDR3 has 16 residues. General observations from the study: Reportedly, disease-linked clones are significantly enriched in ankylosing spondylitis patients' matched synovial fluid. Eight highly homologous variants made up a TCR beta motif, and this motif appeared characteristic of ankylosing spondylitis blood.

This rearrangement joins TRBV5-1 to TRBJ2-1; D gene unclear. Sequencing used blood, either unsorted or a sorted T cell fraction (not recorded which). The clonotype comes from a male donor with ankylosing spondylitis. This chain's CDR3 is CASSLFLDGWDNEQFF. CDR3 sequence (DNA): TGCGCCAGCAGCTTGTTTCTGGACGGTTGGGATAATGAGCAGTTCTTC.